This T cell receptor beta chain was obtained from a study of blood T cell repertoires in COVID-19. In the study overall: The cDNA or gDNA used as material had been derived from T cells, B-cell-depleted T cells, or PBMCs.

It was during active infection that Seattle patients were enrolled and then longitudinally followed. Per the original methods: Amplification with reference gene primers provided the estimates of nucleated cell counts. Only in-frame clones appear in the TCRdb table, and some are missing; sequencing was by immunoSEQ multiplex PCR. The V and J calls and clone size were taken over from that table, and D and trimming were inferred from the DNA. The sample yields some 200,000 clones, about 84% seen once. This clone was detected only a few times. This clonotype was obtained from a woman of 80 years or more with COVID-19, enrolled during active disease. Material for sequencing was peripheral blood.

The CDR3 is CASSLNARNSPLHF. CDR3 in DNA: TGTGCCAGCAGCCTCAACGCCAGGAATTCACCCCTCCACTTT. The chain uses TRBV13 and TRBJ1-6, with D unclear. CDR3 length: 14 residues. V lost 5 bases, J lost 7 bases, and 12 bases lay in between. Germline assignment: CDR1 PRHDT and CDR2 FYEKMQ (reference sequence).